This is a list of T cell receptor beta chains from one sample in a study of T cell changes during pregnancy in multiple sclerosis. This table comes from immunoSEQ multiplex PCR, and its TCRdb copy is limited to in-frame clones, with some not included. The table shows 50,000 to 70,000 clones, with 80% to 95% occurring only once. The sample was peripheral blood, taken in the second trimester of pregnancy. The receptors originated from a female donor with multiple sclerosis, enrolled in a pregnancy study. Each CDR3 is given with its conserved first and last residue. The order of the fields is V gene, J gene, CDR3 length, D gene, clone size, CDR3 DNA, CDR3 protein. The D gene is left open where the match is weak. Size values are once, few and many counts, or a class for expanded clones, and some rows have none.

v_gene: TRBV4-2; j_gene: TRBJ2-7; len: 15; d_gene: NA; abundance: NA; CDR3nt: TGTGCCAGCAGCCAAGATCTCGACTCCTCCTACGAGCAGTACTTC; CDR3aa: CASSQDLDSSYEQYF
v_gene: TRBV5-4; j_gene: TRBJ2-7; len: 15; d_gene: TRBD2; abundance: NA; CDR3nt: TGTGCCAGCAGACCAGGCATAGCGGGAGGCTACGAGCAGTACTTC; CDR3aa: CASRPGIAGGYEQYF
v_gene: TRBV27; j_gene: TRBJ2-4; len: 18; d_gene: TRBD2; abundance: NA; CDR3nt: TGTGCCAGCAGTGCATACCGGGGGGGGGAAGGGGCAAAAAACATTCAGTACTTC; CDR3aa: CASSAYRGGEGAKNIQYF
v_gene: TRBV14; j_gene: TRBJ2-7; len: 15; d_gene: TRBD1; abundance: NA; CDR3nt: TGTGCCAGCAGCCCCCGGGACAGCCCAATCTACGAGCAGTACTTC; CDR3aa: CASSPRDSPIYEQYF
v_gene: TRBV28; j_gene: TRBJ1-1; len: 12; d_gene: NA; abundance: NA; CDR3nt: TGTGCCAGCAGTTTTCAGTACACTGAAGCTTTCTTT; CDR3aa: CASSFQYTEAFF
v_gene: TRBV30; j_gene: TRBJ2-1; len: 14; d_gene: NA; abundance: NA; CDR3nt: TGTGCCTGGAAGAGACGGGACAATTTCAATGAGCAGTTCTTC; CDR3aa: CAWKRRDNFNEQFF
v_gene: TRBV30; j_gene: TRBJ1-1; len: 13; d_gene: NA; abundance: few; CDR3nt: TGTGCCTGGTTACAGGGAGTGAACACTGAAGCTTTCTTT; CDR3aa: CAWLQGVNTEAFF
v_gene: TRBV7-2; j_gene: TRBJ2-2; len: 15; d_gene: TRBD1; abundance: once; CDR3nt: TGTGCCAGCAGCGCGACAGGGGAGAACACCGGGGAGCTGTTTTTT; CDR3aa: CASSATGENTGELFF
v_gene: TRBV19; j_gene: TRBJ1-5; len: 14; d_gene: TRBD1; abundance: NA; CDR3nt: TGTGCCAGTAGTATGGCGACAGGGGGACGGCCCCAGCATTTT; CDR3aa: CASSMATGGRPQHF
v_gene: TRBV5-1; j_gene: TRBJ2-7; len: 14; d_gene: NA; abundance: NA; CDR3nt: TGCGCCAGCAGCCGGGGGGCGGGAAAGGACGAGCAGTACTTC; CDR3aa: CASSRGAGKDEQYF
v_gene: TRBV7-3; j_gene: TRBJ2-7; len: 15; d_gene: NA; abundance: NA; CDR3nt: TGTGCCAGCAGCTTAAGACCACAGGGCCCCTACGAGCAGTACTTC; CDR3aa: CASSLRPQGPYEQYF
v_gene: TRBV6-5; j_gene: TRBJ2-7; len: 10; d_gene: TRBD1; abundance: NA; CDR3nt: TGTGCCAGCATTGGGGACAGGTGGTACTTC; CDR3aa: CASIGDRWYF
v_gene: TRBV23-1; j_gene: TRBJ2-6; len: 17; d_gene: NA; abundance: NA; CDR3nt: TGCGCCAGCAGTCAATCGAGTTGGGCTTCTGGGGCCAACGTCCTGACTTTC; CDR3aa: CASSQSSWASGANVLTF
v_gene: TRBV10-1; j_gene: TRBJ2-2; len: 14; d_gene: NA; abundance: NA; CDR3nt: TGCGCCAGCAGGGCCGGGACAACAACCGGGGAGCTGTTTTTT; CDR3aa: CASRAGTTTGELFF
v_gene: TRBV4-1; j_gene: TRBJ2-7; len: 14; d_gene: NA; abundance: NA; CDR3nt: TGCGCCAGCAGCCAACCTGCGGAGGCTGGCGAGCAGTACTTC; CDR3aa: CASSQPAEAGEQYF
v_gene: TRBV5-4; j_gene: TRBJ2-3; len: 12; d_gene: NA; abundance: NA; CDR3nt: TGTGCCAGCAGCTTAGGACTAGATACGCAGTATTTT; CDR3aa: CASSLGLDTQYF
v_gene: TRBV19; j_gene: TRBJ2-1; len: 16; d_gene: TRBD1; abundance: NA; CDR3nt: TGTGCCAGTAGTACGCAAACAGGGGGCTCCTACAATGAGCAGTTCTTC; CDR3aa: CASSTQTGGSYNEQFF
v_gene: TRBV7-9; j_gene: TRBJ2-5; len: 13; d_gene: TRBD1; abundance: NA; CDR3nt: TGTGCCAGCAGCTCCGACAGGGGTGAGACCCAGTACTTC; CDR3aa: CASSSDRGETQYF
v_gene: TRBV18; j_gene: TRBJ2-5; len: 15; d_gene: TRBD1; abundance: once; CDR3nt: TGTGCCAGCTCACCGGGACAGGGCAGTCGTGAGACCCAGTACTTC; CDR3aa: CASSPGQGSRETQYF
v_gene: TRBV11-2; j_gene: TRBJ2-1; len: 14; d_gene: TRBD2; abundance: NA; CDR3nt: TGTGCCAGCAGCTTAGAGGGACTAGGGGGTGAGCAGTTCTTC; CDR3aa: CASSLEGLGGEQFF
v_gene: TRBV5-5; j_gene: TRBJ2-7; len: 12; d_gene: NA; abundance: NA; CDR3nt: TGTGCCAGCAACCCAGACAGCTACGAGCAGTACTTC; CDR3aa: CASNPDSYEQYF
v_gene: TRBV19; j_gene: TRBJ1-1; len: 13; d_gene: NA; abundance: NA; CDR3nt: TGTGCCAGTACCCCAGCCAGGCACACTGAAGCTTTCTTT; CDR3aa: CASTPARHTEAFF
v_gene: TRBV7-2; j_gene: TRBJ2-5; len: 13; d_gene: NA; abundance: NA; CDR3nt: TGTGCCAGCAGCTTAGCGGGTAGCGTGACCCAGTACTTC; CDR3aa: CASSLAGSVTQYF
v_gene: TRBV29-1; j_gene: TRBJ2-1; len: 14; d_gene: NA; abundance: NA; CDR3nt: TGCAGCGTCGGGACATTTAGCTCCTACAATGAGCAGTTCTTC; CDR3aa: CSVGTFSSYNEQFF
v_gene: TRBV19; j_gene: TRBJ2-1; len: 15; d_gene: TRBD1; abundance: NA; CDR3nt: TGTGCCAGTAGTATAGGACAGGGTACGCGCAATGAGCAGTTCTTC; CDR3aa: CASSIGQGTRNEQFF
v_gene: TRBV18; j_gene: TRBJ2-7; len: 15; d_gene: TRBD1; abundance: NA; CDR3nt: TGTGCCAGCTCACCAGACGACAGGGCTGGCTACGAGCAGTACTTC; CDR3aa: CASSPDDRAGYEQYF
v_gene: TRBV6-6; j_gene: TRBJ2-5; len: 14; d_gene: TRBD1; abundance: NA; CDR3nt: TGTGCCAGCAGTTACTTTCAGGGGGCCGAGACCCAGTACTTC; CDR3aa: CASSYFQGAETQYF
v_gene: TRBV21-1; j_gene: TRBJ2-1; len: 17; d_gene: NA; abundance: NA; CDR3nt: TGTGCCAGCAGCAAAGCCTCTACCCCGGTAAGGACAAATGAGCAGTTCTTC; CDR3aa: CASSKASTPVRTNEQFF
v_gene: TRBV5-4; j_gene: TRBJ2-7; len: 15; d_gene: TRBD2; abundance: NA; CDR3nt: TGTGCCAGCAGAGATAGGACTAGCGCCTCCTACGAGCAGTACTTC; CDR3aa: CASRDRTSASYEQYF
v_gene: TRBV10-3; j_gene: TRBJ2-5; len: 15; d_gene: TRBD1; abundance: NA; CDR3nt: TGTGCCATCAGCAGAGGACAGGGAGGAGGGGAGACCCAGTACTTC; CDR3aa: CAISRGQGGGETQYF
v_gene: TRBV15; j_gene: TRBJ1-2; len: 17; d_gene: NA; abundance: many; CDR3nt: TGTGCCACCAGCAGAGATAGAGGGCCCGAGCTAAACTTCGGCTACACCTTC; CDR3aa: CATSRDRGPELNFGYTF
v_gene: TRBV18; j_gene: TRBJ1-1; len: 16; d_gene: NA; abundance: once; CDR3nt: TGTGCCAGCTCACCATACTCGGGACACCAGAACACTGAAGCTTTCTTT; CDR3aa: CASSPYSGHQNTEAFF
v_gene: TRBV4-1; j_gene: TRBJ2-1; len: 18; d_gene: TRBD2; abundance: NA; CDR3nt: TGCGCCAGCAGCCAAGTTGATCTGGGGACTAGCTCCTACAATGAGCAGTTCTTC; CDR3aa: CASSQVDLGTSSYNEQFF
v_gene: TRBV28; j_gene: TRBJ1-1; len: 14; d_gene: TRBD1; abundance: NA; CDR3nt: TGTGCCAGCAGGCTCACAGGGGGGCACACTGAAGCTTTCTTT; CDR3aa: CASRLTGGHTEAFF
v_gene: TRBV5-4; j_gene: TRBJ1-3; len: 20; d_gene: NA; abundance: NA; CDR3nt: TGTGCCAGCAGCTTGAGGTTAGGAACAGTTCAAGCCGGTTCTGGAAACACCATATATTTT; CDR3aa: CASSLRLGTVQAGSGNTIYF
v_gene: TRBV28; j_gene: TRBJ2-1; len: 17; d_gene: TRBD1; abundance: NA; CDR3nt: TGTGCCAGCAGTTTAGCGAGTGAGACAGGGGGGCTCAATGAGCAGTTCTTC; CDR3aa: CASSLASETGGLNEQFF
v_gene: TRBV9; j_gene: TRBJ2-5; len: 17; d_gene: NA; abundance: NA; CDR3nt: TGTGCCAGCAGCGTAGGGCTGGCGGACAGCTACCAAGAGACCCAGTACTTC; CDR3aa: CASSVGLADSYQETQYF
v_gene: TRBV30; j_gene: TRBJ1-2; len: 12; d_gene: NA; abundance: NA; CDR3nt: TGTGCCTGGAGCTTAGGGGGGGAGGGCTACACCTTC; CDR3aa: CAWSLGGEGYTF
v_gene: TRBV9; j_gene: TRBJ1-1; len: 15; d_gene: NA; abundance: NA; CDR3nt: TGTGCCAGCAGCGTAGGAACAGGGTTGGACACTGAAGCTTTCTTT; CDR3aa: CASSVGTGLDTEAFF
v_gene: TRBV29-1; j_gene: TRBJ2-7; len: 15; d_gene: TRBD1; abundance: NA; CDR3nt: TGCAGCGTTGGCTTTTGGACAGGAGATTTTTACGAGCAGTACTTC; CDR3aa: CSVGFWTGDFYEQYF
v_gene: TRBV21-1; j_gene: TRBJ1-3; len: 17; d_gene: NA; abundance: once; CDR3nt: TGTGCCAACGATGGGGGCAGGGGTGATACCTCTGGAAACACCATATATTTT; CDR3aa: CANDGGRGDTSGNTIYF
v_gene: TRBV6-1; j_gene: TRBJ2-5; len: 14; d_gene: NA; abundance: NA; CDR3nt: TGTGCCAGCAGTGAAGGCTGGCTCCAAGAGACCCAGTACTTC; CDR3aa: CASSEGWLQETQYF
v_gene: TRBV30; j_gene: TRBJ1-5; len: 13; d_gene: NA; abundance: NA; CDR3nt: TGTGCCTGGAGAAACAGGGAAGATCAGCCCCGGCATTTT; CDR3aa: CAWRNREDQPRHF
v_gene: TRBV30; j_gene: TRBJ2-7; len: 15; d_gene: TRBD1; abundance: NA; CDR3nt: TGTGCCTGGAGCCCCTTGGGGACAGTCTCCTACGAGCAGTACTTC; CDR3aa: CAWSPLGTVSYEQYF
v_gene: TRBV28; j_gene: TRBJ2-1; len: 14; d_gene: TRBD2; abundance: NA; CDR3nt: TGTGCCAGCAGTTTTGCTAGCGGGGCTGGCGAGCAGTTCTTC; CDR3aa: CASSFASGAGEQFF
v_gene: TRBV5-1; j_gene: TRBJ2-3; len: 16; d_gene: TRBD1; abundance: NA; CDR3nt: TGCGCCAGTCGGACAGGGGACACTTCCTACACAGATACGCAGTATTTT; CDR3aa: CASRTGDTSYTDTQYF
v_gene: TRBV6-5; j_gene: TRBJ2-7; len: 12; d_gene: NA; abundance: NA; CDR3nt: TGTGCCAGCAGAACGAGTTCCTACGAGCAGTACTTC; CDR3aa: CASRTSSYEQYF
v_gene: TRBV9; j_gene: TRBJ2-7; len: 14; d_gene: TRBD2; abundance: NA; CDR3nt: TGTGCCAGCAGCGTAGTTAGCGGGAGCTACGAGCAGTACTTC; CDR3aa: CASSVVSGSYEQYF
v_gene: TRBV2; j_gene: TRBJ2-1; len: 16; d_gene: TRBD2; abundance: NA; CDR3nt: TGTGCCAGCAGCACTAGCGGGAGGGCCGGCTACAATGAGCAGTTCTTC; CDR3aa: CASSTSGRAGYNEQFF
v_gene: TRBV5-4; j_gene: TRBJ1-1; len: 12; d_gene: TRBD1; abundance: few; CDR3nt: TGTGCCAGCAGGTCGACAGGGGATGAAGCTTTCTTT; CDR3aa: CASRSTGDEAFF